This entry lists 9 T cell receptor beta chains sequenced from one sample in a study of identical twins. TCRdb fed the 5' RACE reads into MiXCR, producing one record per CDR3 protein. The sample has roughly 1.6 million distinct CDR3 sequences, around 33% seen once. Input material: cord blood. The receptor source for this set is a newborn girl in good health.

This clonotype was counted between two and nine times. The rearrangement joins TRBV7-9 to TRBJ2-1; D may be TRBD1 (5 bases). The CDR3 totals 16 residues. V lost 4 bases and J lost 2, with 15 bases in between. The V gene's germline CDR1 is SEHNR and CDR2 FQNEAQ (reference sequence). CDR3 nucleotides: TGTGCCAGCAGCTCACTCAGACTGGACACCTACAATGAGCAGTTCTTC. Translating it yields CASSSLRLDTYNEQFF. The variable domain in full, completed from reference TRBV7-9 and TRBJ2-1, reads DTGVSQNPRHKITKRGQNVTFRCDPISEHNRLYWYRQTLGQGPEFLTYFQNEAQLEKSRLLSDRFSAERPKGSFSTLEIQRTEQGDSAMYLCASSSLRLDTYNEQFFGPGTRLTVL.

This clonotype appeared a few times. The chain uses TRBV21-1 and TRBJ2-4; the table's D call, TRBD1, was not checked against the DNA. TRBV21-1 counts as a pseudogene. CDR3 length: 19 amino acids. The CDR3 region is CASSPWTAPFRLAKNIQYF. CDR3 sequence (DNA): TGTGCCAGCAGCCCTTGGACAGCCCCTTTTCGACTAGCCAAAAACATTCAGTACTTC.

Note on this clonotype: A read error may produce the germline difference seen at one junction end. This chain connects TRBV5-1 to TRBJ2-7; 11 bases agree with TRBD2. CDR1 is SGHRS, CDR2 YFSETQ, per germline. CDR3 length: 15 residues. Here the CDR3 reads CASSSSSGGSSEQYF. The DNA for the CDR3 is TGCGCCAGCAGCTCTTCTAGCGGGGGGTCCTCCGAGCAGTACTTC.

In the case of this clonotype: The germline gene is not matched at one end of the junction; a read error may be the cause. This chain joins TRBV11-1 and TRBJ1-1, with TRBD1 identical over 8 bases. The length of the CDR3 is 15 residues. Germline V lookup: CDR1 SGHAT, CDR2 FQDESV (reference sequence). The CDR3 reads CASSLGDRMNAEAFF. Here the CDR3 DNA reads TGTGCCAGCAGCTTAGGGGACAGGATGAACGCTGAAGCTTTCTTT.

This clonotype showed up just a few times. J is TRBJ2-1 and V is TRBV12-3 or TRBV12-4; 8 bases match TRBD2. The CDR3 loop spans 17 amino acids. Losses at the gene ends were 1 base for V and 0 bases for J; bases not matched to a gene: 5. This CDR3 is CASSLDLAGSSYNEQFF. Written as DNA, the CDR3 is TGTGCCAGCAGTTTAGACCTAGCGGGCAGCTCCTACAATGAGCAGTTCTTC.

In this sample, this clonotype turned up a few times. The chain is built from TRBV12-3 or TRBV12-4 and TRBJ2-1, with 8 nucleotides matching TRBD1. The CDR3 has 15 residues. The J segment lost 4 bases and the V segment lost 2 bases, leaving 4 bases of the junction unmatched. CDR3 sequence (DNA): TGTGCCAGCAGTTTAAGCCAGGGGGCGTACAATGAGCAGTTCTTC. Protein sequence: CASSLSQGAYNEQFF.

A few counts support this clonotype. The chain uses TRBV4-2 and TRBJ2-5; 8 positions match TRBD2. The CDR3 extends over 16 amino acids. Trimming removed 1 base from V and 0 bases from J; junction bases left unmatched: 4. The germline V gene encodes CDR1 LGHNA and CDR2 YNFKEQ. CDR3 nucleotides: TGTGCCAGCAGCCAAGCCGTAGCGGGGAACCAAGAGACCCAGTACTTC. It codes for CASSQAVAGNQETQYF.

This chain connects TRBV4-2 to TRBJ2-3, with D possibly matching TRBD1 (6 bases). CDR3 size: 13 residues. Between the trimmed V and J ends, which lost 4 bases and 5 bases, there was a span of 10 bases. The germline V gene encodes CDR1 LGHNA and CDR2 YNFKEQ. CDR3 residues: CASSRGDKDTQYF. The CDR3 bases are TGTGCCAGCAGCCGAGGGGACAAAGATACGCAGTATTTT.

Turning to this clonotype: This could be a read error, since a much larger clone is one nucleotide away. The chain employs TRBV7-2 and TRBJ1-1; perhaps TRBD1 as D (6 bases). Germline V CDR1 and CDR2: SGHTA, FQGNSA. This CDR3 has 14 residues. V gave up 2 bases and J gave up 1 base, with 8 bases separating them. CDR3 in DNA: TGTGCCAGCAGCTTAATGGGACAGAACACTGAAGCTTTCTTT. Translating gives CASSLMGQNTEAFF.